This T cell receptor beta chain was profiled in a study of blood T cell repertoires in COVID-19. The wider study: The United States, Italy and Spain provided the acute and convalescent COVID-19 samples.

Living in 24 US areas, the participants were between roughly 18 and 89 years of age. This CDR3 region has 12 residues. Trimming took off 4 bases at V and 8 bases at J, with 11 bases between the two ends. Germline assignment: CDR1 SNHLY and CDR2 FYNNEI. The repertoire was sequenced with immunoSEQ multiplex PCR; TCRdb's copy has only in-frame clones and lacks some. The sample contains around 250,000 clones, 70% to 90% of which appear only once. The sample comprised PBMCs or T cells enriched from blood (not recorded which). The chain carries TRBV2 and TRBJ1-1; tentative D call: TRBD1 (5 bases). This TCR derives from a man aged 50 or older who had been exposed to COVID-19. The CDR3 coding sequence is TGTGCCAGCAGTGGACAGAGAGCGGAAGCTTTCTTT. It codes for CASSGQRAEAFF.